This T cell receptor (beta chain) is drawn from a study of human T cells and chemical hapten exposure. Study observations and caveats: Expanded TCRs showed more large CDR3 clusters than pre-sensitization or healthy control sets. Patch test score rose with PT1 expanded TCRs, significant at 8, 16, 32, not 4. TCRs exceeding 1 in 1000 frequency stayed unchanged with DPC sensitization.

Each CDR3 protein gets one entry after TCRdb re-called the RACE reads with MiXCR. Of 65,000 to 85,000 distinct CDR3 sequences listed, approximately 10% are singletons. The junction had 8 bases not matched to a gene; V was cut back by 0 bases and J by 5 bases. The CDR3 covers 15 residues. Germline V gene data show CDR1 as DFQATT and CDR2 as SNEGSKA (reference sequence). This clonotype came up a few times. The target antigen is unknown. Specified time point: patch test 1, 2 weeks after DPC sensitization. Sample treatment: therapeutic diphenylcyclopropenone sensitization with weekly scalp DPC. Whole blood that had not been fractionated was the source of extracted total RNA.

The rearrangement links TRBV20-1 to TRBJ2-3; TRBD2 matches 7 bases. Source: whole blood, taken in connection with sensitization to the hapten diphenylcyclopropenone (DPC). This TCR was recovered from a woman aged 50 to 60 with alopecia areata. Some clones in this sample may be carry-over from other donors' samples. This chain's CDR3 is CSARDQGGRKDTQYF. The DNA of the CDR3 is TGCAGTGCTAGAGATCAGGGCGGGAGAAAAGATACGCAGTATTTT.